The 14 T cell receptor beta chains given below trace back to one sample, sequenced in a study of lymphopenia after photon versus proton radiotherapy. Only in-frame clones appear in the TCRdb table, and some are missing; sequencing was by immunoSEQ multiplex PCR. This sample has about 20,000 clones, with about 85% found just once. The material sequenced was peripheral blood, taken from a patient treated with proton-based radiotherapy. The receptors originated from a man between 65 and 79 years old with pancreatic cancer.

The rearrangement links TRBV5-1 to TRBJ2-3, with D possibly TRBD2 on 6 matching bases. V lost 7 bases to trimming and J lost 2 bases, with 14 bases between them. CDR3 size: 14 residues. Germline V gene lookup returns CDR1 SGHRS and CDR2 YFSETQ. The DNA of the CDR3 is TGCGCCAGCTCGCTTGGGCGGGACACAGATACGCAGTATTTT. Amino acids: CASSLGRDTDTQYF.

This clone occurred once. The chain is built from TRBV5-1 and TRBJ1-2; possibly TRBD1 for D (5 bases). This CDR3 is 15 amino acids long. Trimming shortened V by 0 bases and J by 7 bases, and 16 bases separated the two germline ends. Looked up from germline, CDR1 is SGHRS and CDR2 is YFSETQ. The DNA of the CDR3 is TGCGCCAGCAGCTTGGGGTCGGGGGAAGGATTTGGCTACACCTTC. Its translation: CASSLGSGEGFGYTF. The entire variable domain, with the rest obtained from reference TRBV5-1 and TRBJ1-2, is as follows: KAGVTQTPRYLIKTRGQQVTLSCSPISGHRSVSWYQQTPGQGLQFLFEYFSETQRNKGNFPGRFSGRQFSNSRSEMNVSTLELGDSALYLCASSLGSGEGFGYTFGSGTRLTVV.

This chain's CDR3 is CASSLRPTGGNTEAFF. Here the CDR3 DNA reads TGCGCCAGCAGCTTAAGGCCTACAGGGGGCAACACTGAAGCTTTCTTT. This chain joins TRBV5-1 and TRBJ1-1, with 9 bases aligning to TRBD1. Germline values: CDR1 SGHRS, CDR2 YFSETQ. The CDR3 is 16 amino acids. The ends lost 2 bases at V and 2 bases at J; junction bases unmatched: 7.

CDR3 DNA sequence: TGTGCCAGCAGTAGGACTAGCGGAACCTCCATCTCCTACAATGAGCAGTTCTTC. This encodes CASSRTSGTSISYNEQFF. The chain joins TRBV28 to TRBJ2-1; 10 nucleotides agree with TRBD2. The CDR3 is made up of 18 amino acids. J lost 0 bases, V lost 5 bases, and 10 bases had no gene match. Germline-derived CDR1 and CDR2 are MDHEN and SYDVKM.

The chain links TRBV5-1 to TRBJ2-5; no clear D. The end of the DNA is better explained by TRBJ2-7, so the J call may be wrong. This CDR3 is built from 15 residues. Germline-derived CDR1 and CDR2 are SGHRS and YFSETQ. The CDR3 is CASKIETVASYEQYF. The CDR3 DNA reads as TGCGCCAGCAAAATAGAGACTGTAGCCTCCTACGAGCAGTACTTC.

The sample holds one count of this clone. The chain recombines TRBV29-1 with TRBJ2-1, with D maybe TRBD2 (6 bases). Trimming cost V 3 bases and J 10 bases, with 16 bases left between them. The CDR3 extends over 13 amino acids. CDR1 is SQVTM and CDR2 is ANQGSEA in the germline V gene. The CDR3 DNA is TGCAGCGTTGAGCCTCCGGGAGCCAGGGAGCAGTTCTTC. Amino acid sequence: CSVEPPGAREQFF.

This clone was seen a handful of times. This rearrangement joins TRBV28 to TRBJ2-5, with a weak D call TRBD2 (6 bases). Germline V gives CDR1 MDHEN, CDR2 SYDVKM. The CDR3 has 15 amino acids. The V end lost 5 bases, the J end lost 4 bases, and 17 bases lay between the germline ends. For the CDR3, the DNA is TGTGCCAGCAGTCCCCGGGACTTGCGGAGAGAGACCCAGTACTTC. This encodes CASSPRDLRRETQYF. Full variable domain (remainder filled in from reference TRBV28 and TRBJ2-5): DVKVTQSSRYLVKRTGEKVFLECVQDMDHENMFWYRQDPGLGLRLIYFSYDVKMKEKGDIPEGYSVSREKKERFSLILESASTNQTSMYLCASSPRDLRRETQYFGPGTRLLVL.

The chain employs TRBV11-2 and TRBJ2-3, with D perhaps TRBD2 (5 bases). V was cut by 1 base and J by 4 bases, with 9 bases left in between. There are 14 residues in the CDR3. Germline V gene data show CDR1 as SGHAT and CDR2 as FQNNGV. The chain's CDR3 is CASSLGGPSDTQYF. The CDR3 DNA is TGTGCCAGCAGCTTAGGAGGGCCATCAGATACGCAGTATTTT.

The count of this clone is one. The V call is TRBV7-9, the J call TRBJ1-6; a possible D gene is TRBD1 (5 bases). Germline V gives CDR1 SEHNR, CDR2 FQNEAQ (reference sequence). Trimming took off 1 base at V and 10 bases at J, with 14 bases between the two ends. The CDR3 runs 15 residues. CDR3 sequence: CASSLDQGIGSPLHF. CDR3 nucleotide sequence: TGTGCCAGCAGCTTAGACCAGGGAATAGGGTCACCCCTCCACTTT.

This clone was seen a few times. The chain links TRBV4-1 to TRBJ2-7; 14 nucleotides match TRBD2. Germline V gene lookup returns CDR1 MGHRA and CDR2 YSYEKL. The CDR3 covers 16 residues. J was trimmed by 5 bases and V by 1 base; bases with no gene match: 4. The CDR3 protein is CASSQGGLAGVDEQYF. CDR3 sequence (DNA): TGCGCCAGCAGCCAAGGGGGACTAGCGGGAGTTGACGAGCAGTACTTC.

The gene calls are TRBV7-8 and TRBJ2-7; a possible D gene is TRBD1 (6 bases). The CDR3 is 17 residues long. Germline CDR1 SGHVS, CDR2 FQNEAQ. V lost 2 bases and J lost 6, with 23 bases in between. The CDR3 is CASSLKSGQGNSREQYF. The CDR3 nucleotides are TGTGCCAGCAGCTTAAAAAGTGGGCAGGGGAATTCTCGCGAGCAGTACTTC.

This clone was seen more than once but under ten times. The rearrangement links TRBV9 to TRBJ1-5; D gene ambiguous. The ends were cut back, 2 bases at V and 5 bases at J, with 8 bases in the middle. CDR3 length: 13 residues. Germline values: CDR1 SGDLS, CDR2 YYNGEE. CDR3 residues: CASSVSPDQPQHF. CDR3 DNA sequence: TGTGCCAGCAGCGTGAGCCCCGATCAGCCCCAGCATTTT.

Remarks on this clone: One junction end disagrees with the germline gene, perhaps due to a read error. V gene TRBV6-1 combines with J gene TRBJ2-2; D gene uncertain. The CDR3 is made up of 15 amino acids. Germline-derived CDR1 and CDR2 are MNHNS and SASEGT. CDR3 loop: CASREGQFSAGELFF. In nucleotides, the CDR3 is TGTGCCAGCAGGGAAGGGCAGTTCTCGGCCGGGGAGCTGTTTTTT.

The chain recombines TRBV27 with TRBJ2-7; D uncertain. The CDR3 covers 13 residues. CDR1 is MNHEY and CDR2 is SMNVEV in the germline V gene (reference sequence). V lost 5 bases and J lost 1, with 9 bases in between. Written as DNA, the CDR3 is TGTGCCAGCAGTCCTCTCATTTCCTACGAGCAGTACTTC. Its translation is CASSPLISYEQYF.